The subject of this entry is one T cell receptor (beta chain). This clone appeared a few times. Its antigen is still unknown. There are no base qualities to consult, and no much larger clone falls within one base. The sample comes from a study of metastatic and nonmetastatic thyroid tumors (dated by TCRdb to 2018 to 2021). With respect to the entire study: The researchers compared repertoires between peripheral blood samples and tumor or nodule tissue samples from patients with malignant or benign thyroid disease.

No treatment had been received by any patient before thyroid surgery. Patient clinical samples collected from the early 2010s to the late 2010s were retrospectively analysed using T-cell receptor beta sequencing. General findings and caveats noted by the study authors: In both blood and tumor samples, TCR beta diversity was reported to be significantly higher in malignant tumors than in benign nodules.

The method behind the library was PCR. Sequencing instrument: Illumina HiSeq 4000. High-throughput sequencing was used to profile the CDR3 region of the TCR beta-chain in every patient. The study's own analysis went as follows. A classifier to discriminate distant-metastatic papillary thyroid cancer patients was built from CDR3 differences across clinicopathological groups. To measure repertoire diversity the researchers used the Shannon index, while the Morisita-Horn index served to gauge how similar the tumor and blood repertoires were. Clones were called with MiXCR by TCRdb after fastp trimmed the public reads at Q25, and only in-frame beta chains were retained. The V and J calls and clone size are TCRdb's, not the authors'. For this sample the table gives roughly 93,000 clones, of which roughly 13% were detected only once. Over 9% of the sample is held by the ten biggest clonotypes. The germline V gene gives CDR1 as MNHNS and CDR2 as SASEGT. The junction shows trimming of 7 bases on V and 3 bases on J, plus 19 bases between the germline ends. The CDR3, from cysteine to phenylalanine, totals 15 residues. Only CDR3 DNA is held: 45 bases, read in frame from base 1.

The clonotype originates from a female donor with papillary thyroid cancer or a benign thyroid nodule (not recorded which). Some clones in this sample may be carry-over from other donors' samples. The chain joins TRBV6-1 to TRBJ2-7, and TRBD1 may be the D gene, going by 6 matching bases. The sequenced sample consisted of blood. The nucleotide sequence is TGTGCCAGCACCCTCTTTCAGGACAGCTTCTACGAGCAGTACTTC. This is translated as CASTLFQDSFYEQYF.